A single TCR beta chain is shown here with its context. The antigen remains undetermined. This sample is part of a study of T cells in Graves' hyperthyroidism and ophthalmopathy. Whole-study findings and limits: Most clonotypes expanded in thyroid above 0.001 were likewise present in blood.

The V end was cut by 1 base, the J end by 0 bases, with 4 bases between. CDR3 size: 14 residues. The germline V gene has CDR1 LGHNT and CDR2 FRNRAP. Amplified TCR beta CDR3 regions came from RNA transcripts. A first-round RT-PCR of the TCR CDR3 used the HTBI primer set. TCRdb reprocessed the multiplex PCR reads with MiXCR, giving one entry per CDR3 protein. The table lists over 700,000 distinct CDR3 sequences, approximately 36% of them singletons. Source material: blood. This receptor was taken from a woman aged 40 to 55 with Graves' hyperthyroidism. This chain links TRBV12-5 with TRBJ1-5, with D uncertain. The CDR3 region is CASGLGGSNQPQHF. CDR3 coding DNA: TGTGCTAGTGGTTTGGGGGGTAGCAATCAGCCCCAGCATTTT.